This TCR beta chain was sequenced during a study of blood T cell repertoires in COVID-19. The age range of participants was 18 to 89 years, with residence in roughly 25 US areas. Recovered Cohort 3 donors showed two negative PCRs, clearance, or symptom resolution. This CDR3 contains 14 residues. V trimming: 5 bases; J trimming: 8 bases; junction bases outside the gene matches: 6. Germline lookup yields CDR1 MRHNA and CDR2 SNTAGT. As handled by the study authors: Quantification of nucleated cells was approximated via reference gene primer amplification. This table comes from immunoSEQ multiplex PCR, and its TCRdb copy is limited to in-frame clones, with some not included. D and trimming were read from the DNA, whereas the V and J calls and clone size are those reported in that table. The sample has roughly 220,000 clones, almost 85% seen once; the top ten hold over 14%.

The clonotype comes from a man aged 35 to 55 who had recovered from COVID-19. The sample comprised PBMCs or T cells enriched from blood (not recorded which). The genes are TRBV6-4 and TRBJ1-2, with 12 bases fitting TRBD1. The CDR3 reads CASSTTGTGGGYTF. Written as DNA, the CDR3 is TGTGCCAGCAGTACCACCGGGACAGGGGGCGGCTACACCTTC.